This TCR beta chain was recovered during a study of T-cell reconstitution after alpha-beta-depleted transplantation in children. Whole-study findings and limits: Several hundred expanded graft clones reportedly were the source of alpha-beta T cells about two months after transplant. The origin of high day-60 TCRbeta diversity in some patients lay in surviving recipient T cells and thymic progenitors. After one year, T-cell counts and TCRbeta diversity mostly came from new T cells.

In this sample, this clonotype turned up a few times. Its antigen is undetermined. Unique molecular identifiers featured in how the TCRbeta library was prepared. TCRdb itself ran the PCR reads through MiXCR, one entry per CDR3 protein. The sample yields about 420,000 distinct CDR3 sequences, roughly 16% seen once. The CDR3 extends over 14 amino acids. This sequence originates from a boy less than two years old who had a stem cell transplant for Wiskott-Aldrich syndrome, so the T cells may come from the graft donor. Here the sequenced sample was PBMCs, mostly from graft donor cells, taken 360 days after TCRalphabeta/CD19-depleted stem cell transplant. This rearrangement joins TRBV21-1 to TRBJ1-1; the table's D call, TRBD1, was not checked against the DNA. TRBV21-1 is assigned pseudogene status. CDR3 region: CASSKKHRDTEAFF. The CDR3 DNA reads as TGTGCCAGCAGCAAAAAGCACAGGGATACTGAAGCTTTCTTT.